This T cell receptor (beta chain) was identified during a study of blood T cell repertoires in COVID-19. Study in general: From the United States, Italy and Spain came samples of acute and convalescent COVID-19. Nucleic acid was either cDNA or gDNA, and it came from T cells, B-cell-depleted T cells, or PBMCs.

After removal of 2 bases from V and 7 bases from J, the junction contained 8 bases not matched to a gene. Germline loops: CDR1 MNHNY, CDR2 SVGAGI (reference sequence). The CDR3 has 16 amino acids. In the original processing: Amplified reference gene primers provided the basis for estimating nucleated cell counts. The data were produced by immunoSEQ multiplex PCR, yet TCRdb's version contains in-frame clones alone and is incomplete. The V and J calls and clone size were taken over from that table, and D and trimming were inferred from the DNA. The sample has 95,000 to 100,000 clones, over 80% seen once; the top ten hold 17%.

The rearrangement links TRBV6-6 to TRBJ1-6; 7 nucleotides agree with TRBD1. The TCR comes from a man between 50 and 59 years old with acute or convalescent COVID-19. Material: peripheral blood. The CDR3 DNA reads TGTGCCAGCAGTTACCCAGGGACAGCACCAAATTCACCCCTCCACTTT. It is translated as CASSYPGTAPNSPLHF.